These T cell receptor beta chains were read from a single sample in a study of T-cell memory formation after mild COVID-19. TCRdb reprocessed the 5' RACE reads with MiXCR, giving one entry per CDR3 protein. The sample yields 190,000 or so distinct CDR3 sequences, roughly 27% seen once. The sample was PBMCs or a T cell subset sorted from them (not recorded which). Every receptor here comes from an adult woman who had mild COVID-19 (a few samples of this study predate the infection). Cell type and time point are not known. The CDR3 runs from the conserved cysteine through the conserved F or W. Each record gives: CDR3 length, J gene, D gene, V gene, clone size, CDR3 DNA, CDR3 protein. D genes are given only for firm matches. Some rows have no size entry. The others give once, few or many, or a class for an expanded clone.

length: 16; J: TRBJ1-4; D: -; V: TRBV19; size: few; DNA: TGTGCCAGTAGTAGCTACTCAGGGGCAACTAATGAAAAACTGTTTTTT; CDR3: CASSSYSGATNEKLFF
length: 14; J: TRBJ1-2; D: -; V: TRBV5-1; size: -; DNA: TGCGCCAGCTCACCGGGGGGCTCTAACTATGGCTACACCTTC; CDR3: CASSPGGSNYGYTF
length: 13; J: TRBJ1-1; D: -; V: TRBV6-2/TRBV6-3; size: -; DNA: TGTGCCAGCAGTTACGGGGAACAGGTAGAAGCTTTCTTT; CDR3: CASSYGEQVEAFF
length: 14; J: TRBJ2-5; D: TRBD1; V: TRBV5-1; size: -; DNA: TGCGCCAGCAGCATACAGGGGGAGGAAGAGACCCAGTACTTC; CDR3: CASSIQGEEETQYF
length: 15; J: TRBJ2-2; D: -; V: TRBV4-1; size: -; DNA: TGCGCCAGCAGCCAGGGCCGCTTAGGCACCGGGGAGCTGTTTTTT; CDR3: CASSQGRLGTGELFF
length: 11; J: TRBJ2-7; D: -; V: TRBV18; size: -; DNA: TGTGCCAGCTCACCAGAAGTCGAGCAGTACTTC; CDR3: CASSPEVEQYF
length: 12; J: TRBJ1-2; D: TRBD1; V: TRBV10-2; size: few; DNA: TGCGCCAGCAGTGCGACAGGGTATGGCTACACCTTC; CDR3: CASSATGYGYTF
length: 14; J: TRBJ2-7; D: TRBD1; V: TRBV19; size: -; DNA: TGTGCCAGTAGTATGGGACAGGGGGCCTTCGAGCAGTACTTC; CDR3: CASSMGQGAFEQYF
length: 13; J: TRBJ2-1; D: -; V: TRBV7-9; size: -; DNA: TGTGCCAGCAGCTTAGGTCTTTTAGTTGAGCAGTTCTTC; CDR3: CASSLGLLVEQFF
length: 13; J: TRBJ1-4; D: -; V: TRBV24-1; size: few; DNA: TGTGCCACCAGTGATGGGGTATATGAAAAACTGTTTTTT; CDR3: CATSDGVYEKLFF
length: 15; J: TRBJ2-3; D: TRBD2; V: TRBV24-1; size: -; DNA: TGTGCCACCAGTGTGGCGGGAGGAAGCACAGATACGCAGTATTTT; CDR3: CATSVAGGSTDTQYF
length: 13; J: TRBJ1-2; D: -; V: TRBV29-1; size: many; DNA: TGCAGCGTTGGGCAGGGAGCTAACTATGGCTACACCTTC; CDR3: CSVGQGANYGYTF
length: 13; J: TRBJ2-7; D: -; V: TRBV6-1; size: -; DNA: TGTGCCAGCAGAAGGCAGAATTTCGGCGAGCAGTACTTC; CDR3: CASRRQNFGEQYF
length: 13; J: TRBJ2-7; D: -; V: TRBV9; size: few; DNA: TGTGCCAGCAGTTCAGGGGGGGCCTACGAGCAGTACTTC; CDR3: CASSSGGAYEQYF
length: 15; J: TRBJ1-1; D: -; V: TRBV4-3; size: few; DNA: TGCGCCAGCAGCCAGCTCGAGGGGCGGAACACTGAAGCTTTCTTT; CDR3: CASSQLEGRNTEAFF
length: 12; J: TRBJ1-2; D: -; V: TRBV19; size: -; DNA: TGTGCCAGTAGGGAACACCTATATGGCTACACCTTC; CDR3: CASREHLYGYTF
length: 13; J: TRBJ2-3; D: TRBD2; V: TRBV2; size: -; DNA: TGTGCCAGCAGTAGGGCCTCGGGGGGTACGCAGTATTTT; CDR3: CASSRASGGTQYF
length: 19; J: TRBJ2-3; D: -; V: TRBV7-9; size: -; DNA: TGTGCCAGCAGCTCCGCCTCGGAAAACAGGGCTTCTAGCACAGATACGCAGTATTTT; CDR3: CASSSASENRASSTDTQYF
length: 15; J: TRBJ1-5; D: -; V: TRBV20-1; size: -; DNA: TGCAGTGCTAGGGAGGGACACTTTAGCAATCAGCCCCAGCATTTT; CDR3: CSAREGHFSNQPQHF
length: 14; J: TRBJ1-2; D: -; V: TRBV7-8; size: once; DNA: TGTGCCAGCAGCTTAGCAACGGGGAACTATGGCTACACCTTC; CDR3: CASSLATGNYGYTF
length: 10; J: TRBJ2-3; D: -; V: TRBV29-1; size: few; DNA: TGCAGCGTTGTCACAGATACGCAGTATTTT; CDR3: CSVVTDTQYF
length: 16; J: TRBJ1-5; D: -; V: TRBV14; size: few; DNA: TGTGCCAGCAGCCCCGAACCGGAAAGGAGCAATCAGCCCCAGCATTTT; CDR3: CASSPEPERSNQPQHF
length: 14; J: TRBJ2-5; D: TRBD2; V: TRBV5-1; size: -; DNA: TGCGCCAGCAGCTTTGGAGCGGGGCTGGAGACCCAGTACTTC; CDR3: CASSFGAGLETQYF
length: 13; J: TRBJ1-1; D: -; V: TRBV14; size: -; DNA: TGTGCCAGCAGCCAAGACAGGAACACTGAAGCTTTCTTT; CDR3: CASSQDRNTEAFF
length: 17; J: TRBJ2-1; D: TRBD2; V: TRBV6-2/TRBV6-3; size: -; DNA: TGTGCCAGCAGTTACTCCCCCGGGACTAGCTCGAGAAGTGAGCAGTTCTTC; CDR3: CASSYSPGTSSRSEQFF
length: 14; J: TRBJ1-2; D: TRBD1; V: TRBV6-6; size: few; DNA: TGTGCCAGCAACGACAGGGGGCCTTCCGATGGCTACACCTTC; CDR3: CASNDRGPSDGYTF
length: 10; J: TRBJ2-1; D: -; V: TRBV2; size: -; DNA: TGTGCCAGCAGTGACCTTGAGCAGTTCTTC; CDR3: CASSDLEQFF
length: 14; J: TRBJ2-7; D: TRBD1; V: TRBV5-6; size: -; DNA: TGTGCCAGCAGCTTGGGACAGGGGGAATACGAGCAGTACTTC; CDR3: CASSLGQGEYEQYF
length: 15; J: TRBJ1-6; D: TRBD1; V: TRBV20-1; size: many; DNA: TGCAGTGCTAGGCTCCGGGACAGGGGACATTCACCCCTCCACTTT; CDR3: CSARLRDRGHSPLHF
length: 13; J: TRBJ2-1; D: TRBD1; V: TRBV24-1; size: few; DNA: TGTGCCACCAGTGAAGTACTAGGGGACAGACAGTTCTTC; CDR3: CATSEVLGDRQFF
length: 14; J: TRBJ1-2; D: -; V: TRBV11-1; size: few; DNA: TGTGCCAGCAGCGCCTCCAGGGGATCCTATGGCTACACCTTC; CDR3: CASSASRGSYGYTF
length: 14; J: TRBJ2-7; D: -; V: TRBV30; size: few; DNA: TGTGCCTGGAGCCGGGAGACAAGGTCCTACGAGCAGTACTTC; CDR3: CAWSRETRSYEQYF
length: 14; J: TRBJ2-4; D: -; V: TRBV5-1; size: -; DNA: TGCGCCAGCAGCGCCCGGGGATCCAAAAACATTCAGTACTTC; CDR3: CASSARGSKNIQYF
length: 16; J: TRBJ1-2; D: -; V: TRBV4-1; size: -; DNA: TGCGCCAGCAGCCAAGAAGGGTGGAGGCGCTTCTATGGCTACACCTTC; CDR3: CASSQEGWRRFYGYTF
length: 13; J: TRBJ1-5; D: -; V: TRBV6-5; size: few; DNA: TGTGCCAGCAGGCAAAGGGGTAATCAGCCCCAGCATTTT; CDR3: CASRQRGNQPQHF
length: 12; J: TRBJ2-3; D: -; V: TRBV5-1; size: -; DNA: TGCGCCAGCAGCGGGGTCGCAGATACGCAGTATTTT; CDR3: CASSGVADTQYF
length: 17; J: TRBJ2-5; D: TRBD2; V: TRBV12-3/TRBV12-4; size: few; DNA: TGTGCCAGCAGCCCACGACTAGCGGGAGGGCCGGGAGAGACCCAGTACTTC; CDR3: CASSPRLAGGPGETQYF
length: 13; J: TRBJ1-1; D: -; V: TRBV5-6; size: few; DNA: TGTGCCAGCAGCTTGTTGGGCCCCACTGAAGCTTTCTTT; CDR3: CASSLLGPTEAFF
length: 18; J: TRBJ2-7; D: TRBD1; V: TRBV12-3/TRBV12-4; size: -; DNA: TGTGCCAGCAGTTTACGGAGATACACAGGGGGAATTACCTACGAGCAGTACTTC; CDR3: CASSLRRYTGGITYEQYF
length: 17; J: TRBJ2-3; D: TRBD2; V: TRBV7-9; size: -; DNA: TGTGCCAGCAGCTTAAGACTAGCGTCTAGAGACACAGATACGCAGTATTTT; CDR3: CASSLRLASRDTDTQYF
length: 13; J: TRBJ2-5; D: TRBD2; V: TRBV20-1; size: few; DNA: TGCAGTGCTAGAGTACTAGCGGGAGAGACCCAGTACTTC; CDR3: CSARVLAGETQYF
length: 15; J: TRBJ2-5; D: -; V: TRBV7-7; size: few; DNA: TGTGCCAGCAGCTTAATCCCCTCCCAGGGGGAGACCCAGTACTTC; CDR3: CASSLIPSQGETQYF